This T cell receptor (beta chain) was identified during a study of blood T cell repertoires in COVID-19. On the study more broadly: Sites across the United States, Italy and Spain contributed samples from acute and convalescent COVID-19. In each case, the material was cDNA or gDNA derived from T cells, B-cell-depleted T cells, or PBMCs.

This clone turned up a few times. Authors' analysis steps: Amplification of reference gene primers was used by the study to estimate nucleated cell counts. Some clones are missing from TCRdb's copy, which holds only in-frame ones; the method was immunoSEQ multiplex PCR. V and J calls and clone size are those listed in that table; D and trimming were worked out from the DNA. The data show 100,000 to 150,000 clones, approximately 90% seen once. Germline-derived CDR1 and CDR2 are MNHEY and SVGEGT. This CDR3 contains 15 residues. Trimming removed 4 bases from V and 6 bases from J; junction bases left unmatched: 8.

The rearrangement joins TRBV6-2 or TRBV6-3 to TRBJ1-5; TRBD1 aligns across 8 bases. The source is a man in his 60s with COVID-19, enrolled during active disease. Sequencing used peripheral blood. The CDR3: CASSWSGGYSQPQHF. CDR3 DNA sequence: TGTGCCAGCAGTTGGTCAGGGGGCTACAGTCAGCCCCAGCATTTT.